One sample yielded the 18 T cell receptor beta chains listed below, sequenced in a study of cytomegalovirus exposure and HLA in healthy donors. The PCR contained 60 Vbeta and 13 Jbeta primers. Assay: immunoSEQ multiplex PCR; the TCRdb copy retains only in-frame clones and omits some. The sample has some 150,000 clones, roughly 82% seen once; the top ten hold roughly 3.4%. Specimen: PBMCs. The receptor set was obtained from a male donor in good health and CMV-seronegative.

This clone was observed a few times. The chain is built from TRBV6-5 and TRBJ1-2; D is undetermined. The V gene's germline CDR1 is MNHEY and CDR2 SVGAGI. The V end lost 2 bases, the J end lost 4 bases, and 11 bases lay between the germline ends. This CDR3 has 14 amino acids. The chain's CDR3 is CASSYGRRSYGYTF. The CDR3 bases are TGTGCCAGCAGTTACGGGCGGAGGAGCTATGGCTACACCTTC.

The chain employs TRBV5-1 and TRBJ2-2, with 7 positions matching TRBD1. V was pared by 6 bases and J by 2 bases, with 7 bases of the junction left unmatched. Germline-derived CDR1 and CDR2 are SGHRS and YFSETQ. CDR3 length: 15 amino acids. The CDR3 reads CASTPGQTNTGELFF. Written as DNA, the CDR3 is TGCGCCAGCACCCCGGGACAGACTAACACCGGGGAGCTGTTTTTT.

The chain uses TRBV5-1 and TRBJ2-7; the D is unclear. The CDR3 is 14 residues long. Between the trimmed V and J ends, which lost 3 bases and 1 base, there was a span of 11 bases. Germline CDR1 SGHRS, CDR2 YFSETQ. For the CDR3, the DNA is TGCGCCAGCAGCTCGGTCCCGACTTCCTACGAGCAGTACTTC. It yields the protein CASSSVPTSYEQYF. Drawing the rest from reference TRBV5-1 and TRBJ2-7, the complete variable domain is KAGVTQTPRYLIKTRGQQVTLSCSPISGHRSVSWYQQTPGQGLQFLFEYFSETQRNKGNFPGRFSGRQFSNSRSEMNVSTLELGDSALYLCASSSVPTSYEQYFGPGTRLTVT.

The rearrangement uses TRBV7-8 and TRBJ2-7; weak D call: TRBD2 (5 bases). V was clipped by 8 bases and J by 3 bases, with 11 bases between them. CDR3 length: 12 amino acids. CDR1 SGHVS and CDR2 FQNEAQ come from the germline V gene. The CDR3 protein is CASAPRGYEQYF. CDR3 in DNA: TGTGCCAGCGCCCCTCGGGGCTACGAGCAGTACTTC.

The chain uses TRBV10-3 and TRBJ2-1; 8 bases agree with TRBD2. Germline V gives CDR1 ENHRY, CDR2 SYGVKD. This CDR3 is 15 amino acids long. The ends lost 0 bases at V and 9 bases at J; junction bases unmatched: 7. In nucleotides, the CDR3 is TGTGCCATCAGTGAGTCGAACCTAGCGGGTAGTGAGCAGTTCTTC. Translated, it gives CAISESNLAGSEQFF.

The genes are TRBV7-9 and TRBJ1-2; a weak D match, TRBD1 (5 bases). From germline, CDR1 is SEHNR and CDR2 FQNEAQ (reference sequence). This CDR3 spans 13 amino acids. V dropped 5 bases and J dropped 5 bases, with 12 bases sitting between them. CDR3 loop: CASSPRGGYGYTF. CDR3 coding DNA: TGTGCCAGCAGCCCTCGTGGGGGGTATGGCTACACCTTC.

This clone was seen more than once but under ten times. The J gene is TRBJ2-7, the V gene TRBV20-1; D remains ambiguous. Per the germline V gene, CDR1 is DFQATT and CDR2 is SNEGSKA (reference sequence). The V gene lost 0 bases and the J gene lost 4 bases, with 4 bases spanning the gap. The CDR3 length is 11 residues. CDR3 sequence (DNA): TGCAGTGCTAGAGATAATTACGAGCAGTACTTC. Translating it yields CSARDNYEQYF.

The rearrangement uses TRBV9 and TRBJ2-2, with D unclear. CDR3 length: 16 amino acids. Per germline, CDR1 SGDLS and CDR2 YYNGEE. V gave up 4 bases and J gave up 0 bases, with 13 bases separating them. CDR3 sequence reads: CASSRETAPNTGELFF. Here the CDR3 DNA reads TGTGCCAGCAGCCGAGAAACAGCACCGAACACCGGGGAGCTGTTTTTT.

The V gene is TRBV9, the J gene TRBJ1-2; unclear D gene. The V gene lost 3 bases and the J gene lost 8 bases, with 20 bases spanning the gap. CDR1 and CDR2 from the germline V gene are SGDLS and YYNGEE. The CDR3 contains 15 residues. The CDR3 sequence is CASSETPGVYGGYTF. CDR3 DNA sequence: TGTGCCAGCAGCGAGACCCCGGGTGTCTATGGGGGCTACACCTTC.

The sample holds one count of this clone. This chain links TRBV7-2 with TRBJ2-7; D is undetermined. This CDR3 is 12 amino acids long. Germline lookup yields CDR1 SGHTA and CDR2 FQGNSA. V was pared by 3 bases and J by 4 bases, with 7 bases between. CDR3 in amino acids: CASSFNGYEQYF. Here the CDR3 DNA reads TGTGCCAGCAGCTTTAACGGTTACGAGCAGTACTTC.

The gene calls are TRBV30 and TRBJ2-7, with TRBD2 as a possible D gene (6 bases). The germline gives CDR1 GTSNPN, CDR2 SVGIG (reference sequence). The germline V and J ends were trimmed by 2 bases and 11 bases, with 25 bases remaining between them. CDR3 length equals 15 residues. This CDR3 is CAWSTTGSFLIFKYF. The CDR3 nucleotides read TGTGCCTGGAGTACAACCGGGAGTTTTTTGATCTTTAAGTACTTC.

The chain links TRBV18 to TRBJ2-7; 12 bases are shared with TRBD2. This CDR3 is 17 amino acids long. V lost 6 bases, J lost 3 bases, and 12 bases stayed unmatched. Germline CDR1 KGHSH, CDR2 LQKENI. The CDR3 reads CASSPGPATSGSYEQYF. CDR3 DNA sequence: TGTGCCAGCTCCCCCGGACCCGCGACTAGCGGGAGCTACGAGCAGTACTTC.

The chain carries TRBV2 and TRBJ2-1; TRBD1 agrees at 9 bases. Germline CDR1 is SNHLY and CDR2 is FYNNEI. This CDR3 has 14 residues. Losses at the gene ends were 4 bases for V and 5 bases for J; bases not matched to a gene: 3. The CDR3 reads CASSGRTGDNEQFF. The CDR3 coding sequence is TGTGCCAGCAGTGGTCGGACAGGGGACAATGAGCAGTTCTTC.

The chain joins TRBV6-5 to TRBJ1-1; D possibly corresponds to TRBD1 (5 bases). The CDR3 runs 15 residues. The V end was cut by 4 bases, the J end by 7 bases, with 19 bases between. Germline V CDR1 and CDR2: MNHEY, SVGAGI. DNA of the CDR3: TGTGCCAGCAGTTTCATCGACGTCGGGGGGGTTGAAGCTTTCTTT. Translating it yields CASSFIDVGGVEAFF.

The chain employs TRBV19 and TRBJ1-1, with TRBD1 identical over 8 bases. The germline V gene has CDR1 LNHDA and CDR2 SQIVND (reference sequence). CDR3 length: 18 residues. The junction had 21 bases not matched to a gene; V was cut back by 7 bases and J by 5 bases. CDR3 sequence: CASKESTDRGKWQTEAFF. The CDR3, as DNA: TGTGCCAGTAAGGAATCCACCGACAGGGGTAAATGGCAGACTGAAGCTTTCTTT.

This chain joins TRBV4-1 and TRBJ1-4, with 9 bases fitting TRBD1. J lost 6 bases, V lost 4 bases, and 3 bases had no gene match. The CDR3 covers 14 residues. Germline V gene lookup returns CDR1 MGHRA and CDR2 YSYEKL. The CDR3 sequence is CASSRGQGYEKLFF. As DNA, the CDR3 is TGCGCCAGCAGCCGTGGACAGGGGTATGAAAAACTGTTTTTT.

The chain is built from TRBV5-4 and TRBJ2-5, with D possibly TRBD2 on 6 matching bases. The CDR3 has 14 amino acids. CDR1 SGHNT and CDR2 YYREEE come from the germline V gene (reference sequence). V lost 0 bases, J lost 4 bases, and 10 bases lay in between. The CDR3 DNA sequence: TGTGCCAGCAGCTTGGCGCGGGGCCGAGAGACCCAGTACTTC. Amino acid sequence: CASSLARGRETQYF.

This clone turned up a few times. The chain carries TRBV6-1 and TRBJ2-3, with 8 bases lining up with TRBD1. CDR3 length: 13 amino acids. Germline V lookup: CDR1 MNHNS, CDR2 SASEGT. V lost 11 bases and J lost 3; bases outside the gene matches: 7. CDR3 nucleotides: TGTGCCCTAGGACAGGGCCAGACAGATACGCAGTATTTT. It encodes CALGQGQTDTQYF.